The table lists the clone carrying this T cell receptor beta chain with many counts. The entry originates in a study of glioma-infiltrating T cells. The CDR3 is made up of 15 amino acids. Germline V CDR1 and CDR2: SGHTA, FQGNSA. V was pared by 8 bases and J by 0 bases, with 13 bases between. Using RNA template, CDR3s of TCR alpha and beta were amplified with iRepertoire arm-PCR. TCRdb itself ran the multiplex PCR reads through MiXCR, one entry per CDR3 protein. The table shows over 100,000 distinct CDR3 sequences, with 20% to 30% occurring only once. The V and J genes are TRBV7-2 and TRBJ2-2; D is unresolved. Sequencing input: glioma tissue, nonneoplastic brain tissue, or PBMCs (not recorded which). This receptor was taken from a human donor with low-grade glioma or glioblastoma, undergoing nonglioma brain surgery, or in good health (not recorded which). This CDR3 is CASAHRPPNTGELFF. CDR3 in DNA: TGTGCCAGCGCTCACCGTCCACCGAACACCGGGGAGCTGTTTTTT.